The clone carrying this TCR beta chain showed up many times. The antigen is unknown. As part of library construction, unique molecular identifiers were attached to individual cDNA molecules. TCRdb processed the 5' RACE reads anew with MiXCR; each CDR3 protein has one entry. The sample has fewer than 70,000 distinct CDR3 sequences; roughly 4.6% are singletons. This specimen comes from a study of early T cells in non-severe SARS-CoV-2 infection. Overall study context: Chains stayed unpaired after sequencing of bulk RNA from unsorted whole blood. Findings of the study overall: Anti-spike CD8 responses were favored in VDJdb matching, and private and CD4 specificities were missed.

V lost 5 bases and J 4 bases, leaving 23 bases between the germline ends. Germline V lookup: CDR1 SGHTA, CDR2 FQGNSA. CDR3 length: 17 amino acids. The TCR sequence derives from an adult who was a healthcare worker with PCR-confirmed SARS-CoV-2 infection or an uninfected control (not recorded which). The donor label of this sample is uncertain. This chain uses TRBV7-2 with TRBJ1-1; D is perhaps TRBD1 (5 bases). The input for sequencing was whole blood, taken at baseline. The CDR3 reads CASSQGRHRRGSTEAFF. As DNA, the CDR3 is TGTGCCAGCAGCCAAGGGCGGCATCGGCGGGGCAGCACTGAAGCTTTCTTT.